This is a list of T cell receptor beta chains from one sample in a study of shared clonotypes between healthy human individuals. The data were produced by immunoSEQ multiplex PCR, yet TCRdb's version contains in-frame clones alone and is incomplete. The table lists roughly 2.2 million clones, 93% of them singletons. Sequencing was done on a sample of naive CD4+ T cells from PBMCs. These receptor sequences come from a man aged 18 to 29 in good health. Some clones in this sample may be carry-over from other donors' samples. The CDR3 runs from the conserved cysteine through the conserved F or W. D genes are given only for firm matches. A clone size is listed for some rows: how often the clone was seen (once, few, many), or a class if it is expanded.

v_gene	j_gene	len	d_gene	abundance	CDR3nt	CDR3aa
TRBV7-8	TRBJ2-3	19	NA	NA	TGTGCCAGCAGCTTAGTAACGACTAACTTGGCTAGCGGCACAGATACGCAGTATTTT	CASSLVTTNLASGTDTQYF
TRBV16	TRBJ2-2	11	NA	NA	TGTGCCAGCAGCCAATCTGGGGAGCTGTTTTTT	CASSQSGELFF
TRBV11-2	TRBJ2-7	15	TRBD2	NA	TGTGCCAGCAGCTTAGGCGGGAGCTTGGGCTACGAGCAGTACTTC	CASSLGGSLGYEQYF
TRBV5-4	TRBJ1-2	16	NA	NA	TGTGCCAGCAGCCTCCTAGTTGTTGACAGGAAATATGGCTACACCTTC	CASSLLVVDRKYGYTF
TRBV11-2	TRBJ2-7	14	TRBD2	NA	TGTGCCAGCAGCTTGGGACTAGCAACGTACGAGCAGTACTTC	CASSLGLATYEQYF
TRBV4-2	TRBJ1-5	17	NA	NA	TGTGCCAGCAGCCAGGACAACAACAGGGTCAGCAATCAGCCCCAGCATTTT	CASSQDNNRVSNQPQHF
TRBV28	TRBJ1-1	14	NA	NA	TGTGCCAGCACCCTTAACCAGGGTAGAACTGAAGCTTTCTTT	CASTLNQGRTEAFF
TRBV2	TRBJ1-1	15	NA	few	TGTGCCAGCACGATCACAGCCGGTATGAACACTGAAGCTTTCTTT	CASTITAGMNTEAFF
TRBV18	TRBJ2-2	14	NA	NA	TGTGCCAGCTCACTTCAAATAGTCGCCGGGGAGCTGTTTTTT	CASSLQIVAGELFF
TRBV28	TRBJ1-1	11	NA	NA	TGTGCCACCGGAGGGCGGACTGAAGCTTTCTTT	CATGGRTEAFF
TRBV28	TRBJ1-5	16	NA	NA	TGTGCCATAGACTCCGGGGCCGGTGGGATCAATCAGCCCCAGCATTTT	CAIDSGAGGINQPQHF
TRBV7-8	TRBJ1-2	15	NA	NA	TGTGCCAGCAGCTTAGCCGACAAGGGATCCTATGGCTACACCTTC	CASSLADKGSYGYTF
TRBV29-1	TRBJ2-5	12	NA	NA	TGCAGCGTAATAGGGGGACGGGAGACCCAGTACTTC	CSVIGGRETQYF
TRBV18	TRBJ2-7	12	NA	NA	TGTGCCAGCTCGCGTGGTTGGGACGAGCAGTACTTC	CASSRGWDEQYF
TRBV7-9	TRBJ2-3	15	TRBD2	NA	TGTGCCAGCAGCTCGACTAGCGGAGAATTGGATACGCAGTATTTT	CASSSTSGELDTQYF
TRBV4-2	TRBJ2-7	14	TRBD2	NA	TGTGCCAGCAGCCCTCGGGAGGGGGCCTACGAGCAGTACTTC	CASSPREGAYEQYF
TRBV29-1	TRBJ1-2	14	NA	once	TGCAGCGTGGGCGCTCTACAGGGCTACTATGGCTACACCTTC	CSVGALQGYYGYTF
TRBV30	TRBJ2-7	11	NA	NA	TGTGCCTGGAGCCCCGATTACGAGCAGTACTTC	CAWSPDYEQYF
TRBV28	TRBJ1-5	16	TRBD1	NA	TGTGCCAGCAGTGCGGACGGTCTAGGGGGCTATCAGCCCCAGCATTTT	CASSADGLGGYQPQHF
TRBV27	TRBJ1-5	15	NA	NA	TGTGCCAGCAGTTTAGACCGTTATAGCAATCAGCCCCAGCATTTT	CASSLDRYSNQPQHF
TRBV7-2	TRBJ2-7	16	TRBD2	NA	TGTGCCAGCAGCAGAGGACTAGCGGGAGCGAGGTACGAGCAGTACTTC	CASSRGLAGARYEQYF
TRBV19	TRBJ1-5	16	TRBD1	NA	TGTGCCAGTTGCCAGAGGACAGGCAATGGCAATCAGCCCCAGCATTTT	CASCQRTGNGNQPQHF
TRBV6-1	TRBJ2-7	14	NA	once	TGTGCCAGCAGTGGGTCCAGGGCAGCCTACGAGCAGTACTTC	CASSGSRAAYEQYF
TRBV7-2	TRBJ1-3	15	TRBD1	NA	TGTGCCAGCAGCTTTGACAGGGTCTCTGGGAACACCATATATTTT	CASSFDRVSGNTIYF
TRBV2	TRBJ2-2	14	NA	NA	TGTGCCAGCGCCATCGAGGGGCGGGACGGGGAGCTGTTTTTT	CASAIEGRDGELFF
TRBV2	TRBJ2-1	12	NA	NA	TGTGCCAGCAGGAGCGGAGGGGGTGAGCAGTTCTTC	CASRSGGGEQFF
TRBV7-8	TRBJ2-4	15	TRBD2	NA	TGTGCCAGCAGCTTATTAGCGGGAATGAAAAACATTCAGTACTTC	CASSLLAGMKNIQYF
TRBV7-9	TRBJ2-1	13	NA	NA	TGTGCCAGCAGCATTGATCCCACGAATGAGCAGTTCTTC	CASSIDPTNEQFF
TRBV28	TRBJ1-3	16	TRBD1	NA	TGTGCCAGCAGTGGAACGAGACAGGGGTCCGGAAACACCATATATTTT	CASSGTRQGSGNTIYF
TRBV5-1	TRBJ2-5	13	NA	NA	TGCGCCAGCAGAACCAGGGACCAAGAGACCCAGTACTTC	CASRTRDQETQYF
TRBV10-3	TRBJ2-2	17	NA	few	TGTGCCATCAGTGCCACCTCGGACTTCCTGCGGACCGGGGAGCTGTTTTTT	CAISATSDFLRTGELFF
TRBV19	TRBJ2-7	16	NA	once	TGTGCCAGTAGTAAACCCCCACGTGGCGCCCCGAGGGAGCAGTACTTC	CASSKPPRGAPREQYF
TRBV28	TRBJ2-7	15	NA	NA	TGTGCCAGCAGCCGGGGCCGCGCCATGGCCTACGAGCAGTACTTC	CASSRGRAMAYEQYF
TRBV2	TRBJ2-2	12	NA	NA	TGTGCCAGCAGGCCAGAGACCGGGGAGCTGTTTTTT	CASRPETGELFF
TRBV28	TRBJ1-5	15	TRBD1	NA	TGTGCCAGCAGTCCGGGACAGGGGGTTCATCAGCCCCAGCATTTT	CASSPGQGVHQPQHF
TRBV2	TRBJ1-5	14	NA	NA	TGTGCCAGCAGAATACAGAGTAGCAATCAGCCCCAGCATTTT	CASRIQSSNQPQHF
TRBV30	TRBJ1-5	13	TRBD1	few	TGTGCCTGGAGTCAGGGGGCTGATCAGCCCCAGCATTTT	CAWSQGADQPQHF
TRBV7-2	TRBJ1-3	14	NA	NA	TGTGCCAGCAGCCCGGGGGGGGCACAAAACACCATATATTTT	CASSPGGAQNTIYF
TRBV5-6	TRBJ1-2	17	NA	NA	TGTGCCAGCAGCTTAAGCGCCGCAGGGATCCTGGCTCGAGGCTACACCTTC	CASSLSAAGILARGYTF
TRBV28	TRBJ1-1	13	NA	NA	TGTGCCAGCACCATCTTAAAAGGGGGAATCGCTTTCTTT	CASTILKGGIAFF
TRBV7-2	TRBJ2-3	17	TRBD2	NA	TGTGCCAGCAGCTTAATGGCTAGCGGGACTGCCACAGATACGCAGTATTTT	CASSLMASGTATDTQYF
TRBV28	TRBJ1-2	15	TRBD1	NA	TGTGCCAGCAGTCGACAGGGGGCGCTCGACTATGGCTACACCTTC	CASSRQGALDYGYTF
TRBV28	TRBJ2-7	14	NA	NA	TGTGCCAGTAAGGCCCCTGGCGGCAGCTACGAGCAGTACTTC	CASKAPGGSYEQYF
TRBV19	TRBJ2-3	14	TRBD1	NA	TGTGCCAGTACCGACAGGGCGGCCACAGATACGCAGTATTTT	CASTDRAATDTQYF
TRBV7-7	TRBJ1-3	13	NA	NA	TGTGCCAGCAGCTTAGCCCAGGGAAACACCATATATTTT	CASSLAQGNTIYF
TRBV2	TRBJ2-3	12	TRBD2	NA	TGTGCCAGCCGACTAGCGGCAGATACGCAGTATTTT	CASRLAADTQYF
TRBV5-6	TRBJ2-3	16	TRBD2	once	TGTGCCAGCAGCCCGATAGCGGGAGGTAGCACAGATACGCAGTATTTT	CASSPIAGGSTDTQYF
TRBV30	TRBJ2-3	14	NA	NA	TGTGCCTGGAGTGTTACTCCCGTGGTAGATACGCAGTATTTT	CAWSVTPVVDTQYF
TRBV7-3	TRBJ1-1	14	NA	NA	TGTGCCAGCAGCTTAGGGCCGCCGATAACTGAAGCTTTCTTT	CASSLGPPITEAFF
TRBV4-3	TRBJ1-4	15	TRBD1	NA	TGCGCCAGCAGCCGTGCAGGGGGCGCGGGAGAAAAACTGTTTTTT	CASSRAGGAGEKLFF
TRBV6-5	TRBJ2-3	15	NA	NA	TGTGCCAGCAGTTACTCGAGCGGGAGCACAGATACGCAGTATTTT	CASSYSSGSTDTQYF
TRBV6-1	TRBJ2-7	14	NA	NA	TGTGCCAGCAGTGAAGCGGGAGCCTCCTACGAGCAGTACTTC	CASSEAGASYEQYF
TRBV7-6	TRBJ2-2	18	NA	NA	TGTGCCAGCAGCCTAGCCCTAGCGCGGGACATACTTGGCGGGGAGCTGTTTTTT	CASSLALARDILGGELFF
TRBV10-3	TRBJ1-5	15	TRBD1	NA	TGTGCCATCAGTGACCGCAGGGGGCGCGATCAGCCCCAGCATTTT	CAISDRRGRDQPQHF
TRBV11-2	TRBJ2-1	15	NA	NA	TGTGCCAGCAGCTTGGGCGGGTCGCTCCCAAATGAGCAGTTCTTC	CASSLGGSLPNEQFF
TRBV29-1	TRBJ1-1	17	TRBD1	NA	TGCAGCGTCCAGCGGGACAGGGGGCGAACCGTGAACACTGAAGCTTTCTTT	CSVQRDRGRTVNTEAFF
TRBV20-1	TRBJ2-1	11	NA	NA	TGCAGTGCTTCCGGGGAAGGTGGGCAGTTCTTC	CSASGEGGQFF
TRBV28	TRBJ2-1	11	NA	NA	TGTGCCAGCAGTTTTTTCCGGGAGCAGTTCTTC	CASSFFREQFF
TRBV9	TRBJ2-1	16	NA	NA	TGTGCCAGCAGCGTAGCTCATCAGGGGTTCGACAATGAGCAGTTCTTC	CASSVAHQGFDNEQFF